This TCR beta chain originates from a study of blood T cell repertoires in COVID-19 (dated by TCRdb to about 2020). Study-level background: Samples from collaborators originated in the United States, Italy and Spain and spanned both the acute and convalescent phases of COVID-19. The material from the prospective study consisted of cDNA or gDNA derived from T cells, B-cell-depleted T cells, or PBMCs. Deeply sampled blood TCRbeta repertoires from subjects exposed to, actively infected with, or recovered from COVID-19 were included in the dataset. A freely available public database, intended as a resource for researchers studying the immune response to SARS-CoV-2, is where the repertoires were released. Samples were obtained from the ongoing ImmuneRACE study (first 160 participants) and from 1,254 subjects provided by 6 global collaborators. A de-identified subject ID, COVID-19 status, age in years and sex were almost always included in the sample metadata. Where available, HLA class I and class II types were taken from metadata supplied by the sample provider and were not determined by assay-based typing.

The immunoSEQ Assay, a bias-controlled multiplex PCR, was used to amplify TCRbeta CDR3 regions from genomic DNA. The study's own analysis went as follows. Nucleated cell counts per sample were estimated from amplification of reference gene primers within the assay. To quantify the absolute abundance of each unique TCRbeta CDR3 rearrangement, sequence reads were collapsed and filtered. For each sample, productive Simpson clonality was calculated as the square root of Simpson's diversity index over productive rearrangements. This is the immuneACCESS table as TCRdb keeps it, with only in-frame sequences that have V and J called. A part of the clones is gone; compared with another copy, unresolved V genes explain less than half, and the rest is unexplained. V, J and clone size were drawn from that table, and D and trimming were deduced from the DNA. Counted in this sample were tens of thousands of clones; about 88% of them appeared once. Jointly, the top ten make up under 55% of the sample.

Note on this clone: The antigen it binds to is not known. Qualities for individual bases were not recorded, and no much larger clone is one base off.

Whole blood was collected in K2EDTA tubes by collaborating institutions according to the institutions' own protocols. For TCRbeta analysis, collaborators shipped samples in one of three forms: frozen whole blood, isolated PBMCs, or DNA extracted from either of those sample types. What the study reported, not specific to this receptor: The quantity of clinical and demographic metadata differed by source and by participant and was supplied without curation.

Clipping removes 0 bases from V and 5 bases from J, with 5 as the unmatched junction base count. Inclusive of the bounding cysteine and phenylalanine, the CDR3 is 14 residues long. The sequence is cut down to CDR3 DNA, 42 bases in frame from base 1. The CDR1 and CDR2 encoded by the germline V gene (reference sequence) are SGHNT and YYREEE. The chain links TRBV5-4 with TRBJ2-7, with 7 bases aligning to TRBD1. The receptor's source is a human donor in a cohort sampled during active COVID-19. What was sequenced was peripheral blood. The DNA sequence reads TGTGCCAGCAGCTTGGAAGAGGGGGCGGACGAGCAGTACTTC. This yields the protein CASSLEEGADEQYF. Beyond the CDR3, the reference TRBV5-4 and TRBJ2-7 genes provide the residues; the full variable domain reads: ETGVTQSPTHLIKTRGQQVTLRCSSQSGHNTVSWYQQALGQGPQFIFQYYREEENGRGNFPPRFSGLQFPNYSSELNVNALELDDSALYLCASSLEEGADEQYFGPGTRLTVT.